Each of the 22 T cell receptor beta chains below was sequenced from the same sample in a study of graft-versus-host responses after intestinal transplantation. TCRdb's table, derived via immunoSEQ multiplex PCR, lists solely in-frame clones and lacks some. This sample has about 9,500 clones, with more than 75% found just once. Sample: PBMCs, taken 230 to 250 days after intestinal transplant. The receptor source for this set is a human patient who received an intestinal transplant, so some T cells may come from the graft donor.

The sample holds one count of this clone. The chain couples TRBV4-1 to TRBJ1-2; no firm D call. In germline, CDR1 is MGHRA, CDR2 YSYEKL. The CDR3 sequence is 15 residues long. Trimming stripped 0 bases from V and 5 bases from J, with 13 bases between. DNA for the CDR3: TGCGCCAGCAGCCAAGAGAGTTGGGCAAAATATGGCTACACCTTC. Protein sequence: CASSQESWAKYGYTF.

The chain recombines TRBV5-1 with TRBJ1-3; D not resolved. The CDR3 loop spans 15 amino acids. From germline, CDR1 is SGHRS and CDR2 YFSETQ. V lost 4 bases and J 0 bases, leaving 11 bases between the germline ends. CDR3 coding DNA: TGCGCCAGCAGCCTGACCCGGGCCTCTGGAAACACCATATATTTT. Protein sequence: CASSLTRASGNTIYF. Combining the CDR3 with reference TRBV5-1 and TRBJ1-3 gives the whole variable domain KAGVTQTPRYLIKTRGQQVTLSCSPISGHRSVSWYQQTPGQGLQFLFEYFSETQRNKGNFPGRFSGRQFSNSRSEMNVSTLELGDSALYLCASSLTRASGNTIYFGEGSWLTVV.

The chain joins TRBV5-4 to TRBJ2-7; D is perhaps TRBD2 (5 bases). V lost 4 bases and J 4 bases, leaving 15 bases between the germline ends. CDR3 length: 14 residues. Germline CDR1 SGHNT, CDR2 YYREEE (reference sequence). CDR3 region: CASSPTSGFYEQYF. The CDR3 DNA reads TGTGCCAGCAGCCCAACCTCGGGGTTTTACGAGCAGTACTTC.

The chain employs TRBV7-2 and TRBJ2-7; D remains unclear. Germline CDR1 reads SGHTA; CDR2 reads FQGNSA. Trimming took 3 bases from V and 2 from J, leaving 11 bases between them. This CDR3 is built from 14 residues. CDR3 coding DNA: TGTGCCAGCAGCTTCGTGGCAAATCCCTACGAGCAGTACTTC. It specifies CASSFVANPYEQYF.

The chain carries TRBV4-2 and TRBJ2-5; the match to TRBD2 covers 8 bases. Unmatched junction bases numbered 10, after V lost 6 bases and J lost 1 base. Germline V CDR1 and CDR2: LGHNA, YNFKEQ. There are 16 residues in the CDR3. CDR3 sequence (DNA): TGTGCCAGCAGTCAGGGGTCTAGCGGGTCCCAAGAGACCCAGTACTTC. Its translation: CASSQGSSGSQETQYF.

The CDR3 DNA follows: TGTGCCAGCAGCCCGCCCGGACTAGCAACCTACAATGAGCAGTTCTTC. This sequence encodes CASSPPGLATYNEQFF. The chain has TRBV11-2 and TRBJ2-1, with 8 bases lining up with TRBD2. The V segment lost 5 bases and the J segment 2 bases; nucleotides outside the gene matches: 8. CDR3 size: 16 residues. CDR1 and CDR2 from the germline V gene are SGHAT and FQNNGV.

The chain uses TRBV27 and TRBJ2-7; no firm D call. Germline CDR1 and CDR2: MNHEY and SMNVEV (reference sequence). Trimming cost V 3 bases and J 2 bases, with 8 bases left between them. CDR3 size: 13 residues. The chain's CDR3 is CASSLRGPYEQYF. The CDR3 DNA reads TGTGCCAGCAGTTTGAGAGGCCCCTACGAGCAGTACTTC.

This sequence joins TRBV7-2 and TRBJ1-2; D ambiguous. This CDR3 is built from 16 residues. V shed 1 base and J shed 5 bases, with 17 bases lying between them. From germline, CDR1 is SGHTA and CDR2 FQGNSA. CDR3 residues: CASSLDFAAGLYGYTF. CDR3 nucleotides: TGTGCCAGCAGCTTAGATTTTGCGGCAGGCCTGTATGGCTACACCTTC. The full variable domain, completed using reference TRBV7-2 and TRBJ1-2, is GAGVSQSPSNKVTEKGKDVELRCDPISGHTALYWYRQSLGQGLEFLIYFQGNSAPDKSGLPSDRFSAERTGGSVSTLTIQRTQQEDSAVYLCASSLDFAAGLYGYTFGSGTRLTVV.

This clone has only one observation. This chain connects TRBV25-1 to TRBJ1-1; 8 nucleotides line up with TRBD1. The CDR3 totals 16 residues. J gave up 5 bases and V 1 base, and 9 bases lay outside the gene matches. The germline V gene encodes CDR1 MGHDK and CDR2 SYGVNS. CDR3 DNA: TGTGCCAGCAGTGAATCCAGACAGGGGTTGTGGACTGAAGCTTTCTTT. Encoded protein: CASSESRQGLWTEAFF.

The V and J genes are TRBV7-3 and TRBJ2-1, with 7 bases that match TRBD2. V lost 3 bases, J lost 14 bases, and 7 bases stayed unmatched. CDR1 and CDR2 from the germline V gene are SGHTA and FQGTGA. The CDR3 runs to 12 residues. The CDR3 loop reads CASSLLGREKFF. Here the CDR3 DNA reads TGTGCCAGCAGCTTGTTGGGGCGGGAGAAGTTCTTC.

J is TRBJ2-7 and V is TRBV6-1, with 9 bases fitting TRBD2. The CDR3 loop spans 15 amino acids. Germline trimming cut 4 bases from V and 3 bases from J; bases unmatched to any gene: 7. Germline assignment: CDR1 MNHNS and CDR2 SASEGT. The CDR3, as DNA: TGTGCCAGCAGTGCCCAAACTAGCGGGTACTACGAGCAGTACTTC. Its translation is CASSAQTSGYYEQYF.

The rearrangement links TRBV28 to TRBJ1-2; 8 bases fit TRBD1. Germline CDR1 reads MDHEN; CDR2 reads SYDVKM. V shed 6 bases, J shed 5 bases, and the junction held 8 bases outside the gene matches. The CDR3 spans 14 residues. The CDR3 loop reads CASRADRGVYGYTF. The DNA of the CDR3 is TGTGCCAGCAGAGCTGACAGGGGCGTTTATGGCTACACCTTC.

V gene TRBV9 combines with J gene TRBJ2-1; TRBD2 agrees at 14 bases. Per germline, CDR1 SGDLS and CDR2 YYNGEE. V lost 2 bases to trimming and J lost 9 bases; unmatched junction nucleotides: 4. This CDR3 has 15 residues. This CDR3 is CASSVGTSGSSEQFF. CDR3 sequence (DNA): TGTGCCAGCAGCGTTGGGACTAGCGGGAGTAGTGAGCAGTTCTTC.

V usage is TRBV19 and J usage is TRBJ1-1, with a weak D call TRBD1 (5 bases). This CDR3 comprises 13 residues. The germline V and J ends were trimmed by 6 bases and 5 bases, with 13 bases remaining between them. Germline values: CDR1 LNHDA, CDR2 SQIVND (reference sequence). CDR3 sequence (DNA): TGTGCCAGTAGCGGTTGGGGGGAGACTGAAGCTTTCTTT. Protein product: CASSGWGETEAFF.

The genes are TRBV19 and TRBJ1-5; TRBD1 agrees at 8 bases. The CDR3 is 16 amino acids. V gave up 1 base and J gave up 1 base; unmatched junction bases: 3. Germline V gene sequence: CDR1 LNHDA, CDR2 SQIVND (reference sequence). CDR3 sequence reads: CASSIVRGQSNQPQHF. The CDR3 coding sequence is TGTGCCAGTAGTATAGTCAGGGGGCAGAGCAATCAGCCCCAGCATTTT.

The CDR3 DNA reads as TGTGCCTGGAATCCTAGCGCCTACAATGAGCAGTTCTTC. The encoded protein is CAWNPSAYNEQFF. The chain couples TRBV30 to TRBJ2-1; D possibly corresponds to TRBD2 (6 bases). This CDR3 contains 13 residues. The germline CDR1 and CDR2 sequences are GTSNPN and SVGIG (reference sequence). Trimming pared 4 bases from V and 2 bases from J, leaving 9 bases between. Complete variable domain (other parts from reference TRBV30 and TRBJ2-1): SQTIHQWPATLVQPVGSPLSLECTVEGTSNPNLYWYRQAAGRGLQLLFYSVGIGQISSEVPQNLSASRPQDRQFILSSKKLLLSDSGFYLCAWNPSAYNEQFFGPGTRLTVL.

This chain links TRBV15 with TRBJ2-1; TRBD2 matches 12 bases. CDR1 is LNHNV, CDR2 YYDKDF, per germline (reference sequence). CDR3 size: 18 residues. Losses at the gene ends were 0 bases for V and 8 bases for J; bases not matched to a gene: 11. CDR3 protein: CATSRDRTRLAGVYEQFF. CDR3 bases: TGTGCCACCAGCAGAGACCGGACTAGACTAGCGGGAGTATATGAGCAGTTCTTC.

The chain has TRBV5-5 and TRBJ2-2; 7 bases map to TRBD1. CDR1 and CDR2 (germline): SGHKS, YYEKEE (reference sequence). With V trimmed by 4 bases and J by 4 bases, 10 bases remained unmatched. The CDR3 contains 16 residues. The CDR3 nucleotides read TGTGCCAGCAGCAGTCCGGGACAGAGAACCACCGGGGAGCTGTTTTTT. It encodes CASSSPGQRTTGELFF.

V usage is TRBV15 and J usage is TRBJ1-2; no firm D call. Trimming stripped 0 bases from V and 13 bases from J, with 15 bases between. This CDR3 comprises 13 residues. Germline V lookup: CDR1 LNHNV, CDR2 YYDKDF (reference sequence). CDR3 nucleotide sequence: TGTGCCACCAGCAGAGATTTTAGGATGGCTGGCACCTTC. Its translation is CATSRDFRMAGTF.

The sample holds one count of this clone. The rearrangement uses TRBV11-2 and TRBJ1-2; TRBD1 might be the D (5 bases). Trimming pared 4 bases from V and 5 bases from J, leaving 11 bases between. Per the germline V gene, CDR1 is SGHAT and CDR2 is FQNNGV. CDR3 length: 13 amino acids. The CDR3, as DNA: TGTGCCAGCAGCTCAAGGGACGGATATGGCTACACCTTC. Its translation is CASSSRDGYGYTF.

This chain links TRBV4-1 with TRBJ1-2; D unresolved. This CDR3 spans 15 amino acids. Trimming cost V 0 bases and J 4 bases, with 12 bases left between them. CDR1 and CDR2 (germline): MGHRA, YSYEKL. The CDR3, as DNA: TGCGCCAGCAGCCAAGAGGGTCGGCGGATCTATGGCTACACCTTC. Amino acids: CASSQEGRRIYGYTF.

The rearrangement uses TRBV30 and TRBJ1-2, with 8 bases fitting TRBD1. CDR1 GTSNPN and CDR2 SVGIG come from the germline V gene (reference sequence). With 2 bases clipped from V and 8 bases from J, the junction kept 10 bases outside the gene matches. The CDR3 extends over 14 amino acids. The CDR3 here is CAWSPSRDRKGYTF. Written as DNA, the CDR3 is TGTGCCTGGAGTCCCTCCCGGGACAGGAAGGGCTACACCTTC.